The 19 T cell receptor beta chains below come from one sample, sequenced in a study of T cells in Graves' hyperthyroidism and ophthalmopathy. Amplification of TCR beta CDR3 regions used RNA as the template. The HTBI primer set served for first-round RT-PCR of the TCR CDR3. TCRdb recomputed calls from the multiplex PCR reads with MiXCR, one row per CDR3 protein. The sample shows about 290,000 distinct CDR3 sequences, more than 10% of them seen only once. Sequenced input: blood. The source is a woman aged 25 to 39 with Graves' hyperthyroidism that later progressed to Graves' ophthalmopathy.

This clonotype showed up many times. This chain connects TRBV28 to TRBJ1-6, with a weak D call TRBD1 (5 bases). V was trimmed by 6 bases and J by 9 bases, leaving 15 bases between them. The germline V gene has CDR1 MDHEN and CDR2 SYDVKM. The CDR3 is 14 amino acids. The DNA of the CDR3 is TGTGCCAGCAGCGACCAGCAGGGTGGTTCACCCCTCCACTTT. Residues: CASSDQQGGSPLHF.

This clonotype was counted many times. This sequence joins TRBV6-1 and TRBJ2-7, with a possible D match to TRBD1 (5 bases). The germline gives CDR1 MNHNS, CDR2 SASEGT. CDR3 length: 13 residues. Trimming shortened V by 8 bases and J by 3 bases, and 14 bases separated the two germline ends. Here the CDR3 DNA reads TGTGCCAGCGCAGGGAAGAACGACTACGAGCAGTACTTC. This gives the protein CASAGKNDYEQYF.

This clonotype was observed many times. The V call is TRBV2, the J call TRBJ2-7; D perhaps matches TRBD1 (6 bases). Germline V lookup: CDR1 SNHLY, CDR2 FYNNEI. V shed 6 bases and J shed 5 bases, with 14 bases lying between them. The CDR3 loop spans 13 amino acids. The CDR3 spells CASSYRVSNEQYF. The CDR3 region has the DNA TGTGCCAGCAGCTACAGGGTTAGCAACGAGCAGTACTTC.

V is TRBV6-2 or TRBV6-3 and J is TRBJ1-3, with D perhaps matching TRBD1 (6 bases). This CDR3 is 18 amino acids long. The V gene's germline CDR1 is MNHEY and CDR2 SVGEGT. V dropped 6 bases and J dropped 0 bases, with 21 bases sitting between them. As DNA, the CDR3 is TGTGCCAGCAGCCGATCCCTACAGGGCTTGGGCTCTGGAAACACCATATATTTT. This encodes CASSRSLQGLGSGNTIYF.

This chain connects TRBV4-1 to TRBJ1-4; D gene unclear. This CDR3 is built from 16 residues. Germline CDR1 MGHRA, CDR2 YSYEKL. Between the trimmed V and J ends, which lost 6 bases and 0 bases, there was a span of 14 bases. The DNA of the CDR3 is TGCGCCAGCAGAAGCACGGCTAAATCAACTAATGAAAAACTGTTTTTT. The encoded protein is CASRSTAKSTNEKLFF.

The chain uses TRBV5-4 and TRBJ2-5, with 10 bases identical to TRBD2. V shed 0 bases, J shed 5 bases, and the junction held 7 bases outside the gene matches. CDR3 length: 16 residues. The germline CDR1 and CDR2 sequences are SGHNT and YYREEE (reference sequence). CDR3 amino acids: CASSLGLAGVEETQYF. In DNA, the CDR3 is TGTGCCAGCAGCTTGGGGCTAGCGGGAGTTGAGGAGACCCAGTACTTC.

This clonotype has ten or more counts. The rearrangement joins TRBV5-1 to TRBJ2-1; 13 bases map to TRBD2. The CDR3 has 15 amino acids. Germline V gene lookup returns CDR1 SGHRS and CDR2 YFSETQ. V shed 4 bases, J shed 4 bases, and the junction held 2 bases outside the gene matches. This CDR3 reads CASSAGLAGYNEQFF. For the CDR3, the DNA is TGCGCCAGCAGCGCGGGACTAGCGGGATACAATGAGCAGTTCTTC.

This clonotype occurred many times. The chain carries TRBV7-2 and TRBJ2-1; the match to TRBD2 covers 12 bases. Germline V gene lookup returns CDR1 SGHTA and CDR2 FQGNSA. V lost 6 bases, J lost 2 bases, and 5 bases stayed unmatched. The CDR3 runs 16 residues. The CDR3 protein is CASSKTSGRTYNEQFF. DNA of the CDR3: TGTGCCAGCAGTAAGACTAGCGGGAGAACCTACAATGAGCAGTTCTTC.

This clonotype came up many times. J is TRBJ2-1 and V is TRBV7-9, with D unclear. The length of the CDR3 is 14 residues. V was clipped by 2 bases and J by 7 bases, with 12 bases between them. Germline loops: CDR1 SEHNR, CDR2 FQNEAQ (reference sequence). In DNA, the CDR3 is TGTGCCAGCAGCTTAACTGAGGCATCAAATGAGCAGTTCTTC. Translating it yields CASSLTEASNEQFF.

Details on this clonotype: This may be a read error, as it is one base from a much larger clone. The chain carries TRBV11-2 and TRBJ1-2; D is perhaps TRBD1 (6 bases). This CDR3 is built from 14 residues. CDR1 and CDR2 from the germline V gene are SGHAT and FQNNGV. This CDR3 is CAGSSWGPGDGYTF. CDR3 nucleotide sequence: TGTGCCGGCAGCTCCTGGGGGCCCGGGGATGGCTACACCTTC. The full variable domain, in which reference TRBV11-2 and TRBJ1-2 provide the parts outside the CDR3, is EAGVAQSPRYKIIEKRQSVAFWCNPISGHATLYWYQQILGQGPKLLIQFQNNGVVDDSQLPKDRFSAERLKGVDSTLKIQPAKLEDSAVYLCAGSSWGPGDGYTFGSGTRLTVV.

This clonotype was detected only a few times. This sequence joins TRBV15 and TRBJ2-7; D might be TRBD1 (5 bases). This CDR3 contains 14 residues. Germline CDR1 and CDR2: LNHNV and YYDKDF (reference sequence). Trimming left V 8 bases short and J 5 bases short, with 19 bases between. CDR3 bases: TGTGCCACCTCCACCAGGGAACGCTTGGACGAGCAGTACTTC. Translation gives CATSTRERLDEQYF.

The genes are TRBV19 and TRBJ2-3; possibly TRBD1 or TRBD2 for D (5 bases each). V lost 7 bases, J lost 1 base, and 12 bases lay in between. There are 14 residues in the CDR3. The V gene's germline CDR1 is LNHDA and CDR2 SQIVND (reference sequence). This CDR3 is CASKRTGRTDTQYF. Written as DNA, the CDR3 is TGTGCCAGTAAGCGAACGGGGCGCACAGATACGCAGTATTTT. Together with reference TRBV19 and TRBJ2-3, the CDR3 gives the full variable domain: DGGITQSPKYLFRKEGQNVTLSCEQNLNHDAMYWYRQDPGQGLRLIYYSQIVNDFQKGDIAEGYSVSREKKESFPLTVTSAQKNPTAFYLCASKRTGRTDTQYFGPGTRLTVL.

In its sample, this clonotype was seen many times. The V gene is TRBV13, the J gene TRBJ2-7, with 9 bases identical to TRBD1. CDR3 size: 15 residues. V shed 5 bases and J 4 bases; nucleotides not matched to a gene: 9. Germline loops: CDR1 PRHDT, CDR2 FYEKMQ (reference sequence). As DNA, the CDR3 is TGTGCCAGCAGCCGGGATCGGGACAGGGTTTACGAGCAGTACTTC. The encoded protein is CASSRDRDRVYEQYF.

This chain links TRBV7-9 with TRBJ2-3; 11 positions match TRBD2. J was trimmed by 3 bases and V by 5 bases; bases with no gene match: 7. CDR3 size: 16 residues. Germline V gene sequence: CDR1 SEHNR, CDR2 FQNEAQ (reference sequence). The CDR3 DNA follows: TGTGCCAGCAGCAAGGGACTAGCGGAAATTACAGATACGCAGTATTTT. It encodes CASSKGLAEITDTQYF.

This clonotype was counted many times. V is TRBV28 and J is TRBJ2-1, with a tentative D call TRBD1 (6 bases). Trimming pared 6 bases from V and 5 bases from J, leaving 20 bases between. The CDR3 has 16 residues. Germline V lookup: CDR1 MDHEN, CDR2 SYDVKM. CDR3 nucleotide sequence: TGTGCCAGCAGGTCAAACACAGGGAGATTCGACAATGAGCAGTTCTTC. It encodes CASRSNTGRFDNEQFF.

The table lists this clonotype with many counts. The J gene is TRBJ2-4, the V gene TRBV11-1, with 7 bases fitting TRBD1. The length of the CDR3 is 14 residues. After removal of 5 bases from V and 6 bases from J, the junction contained 7 bases not matched to a gene. Germline loops: CDR1 SGHAT, CDR2 FQDESV (reference sequence). Here the CDR3 reads CASSIGQAGNIQYF. The CDR3 DNA follows: TGTGCCAGCAGCATCGGACAGGCGGGAAACATTCAGTACTTC. The full variable domain, with the rest looked up from reference TRBV11-1 and TRBJ2-4, is EAEVAQSPRYKITEKSQAVAFWCDPISGHATLYWYRQILGQGPELLVQFQDESVVDDSQLPKDRFSAERLKGVDSTLKIQPAELGDSAMYLCASSIGQAGNIQYFGAGTRLSVL.

The chain joins TRBV7-2 to TRBJ2-1, with TRBD1 matching 7 bases. The CDR3 spans 17 residues. CDR1 is SGHTA, CDR2 FQGNSA, per germline. V shed 1 base, J shed 0 bases, and the junction held 6 bases outside the gene matches. The CDR3 DNA reads as TGTGCCAGCAGCTTAGGGAGCAGGGGGAGCTCCTACAATGAGCAGTTCTTC. It is translated as CASSLGSRGSSYNEQFF.

In this sample, this clonotype turned up many times. The gene calls are TRBV13 and TRBJ2-7, with 8 bases identical to TRBD2. Looked up from germline, CDR1 is PRHDT and CDR2 is FYEKMQ (reference sequence). Trimming removed 3 bases from V and 6 bases from J; junction bases left unmatched: 7. CDR3 length: 14 residues. The CDR3: CASSLGLEFFEQYF. DNA for the CDR3: TGTGCCAGCAGCTTGGGACTAGAGTTCTTCGAGCAGTACTTC.

This clonotype has at least ten counts. V and J are TRBV28 and TRBJ1-1; D not certain. This CDR3 spans 12 amino acids. The ends were cut back, 6 bases at V and 6 bases at J, with 11 bases in the middle. The germline gives CDR1 MDHEN, CDR2 SYDVKM. CDR3 sequence (DNA): TGTGCCAGCAGCGAGGAGGGCTCTGAAGCTTTCTTT. Translated, it gives CASSEEGSEAFF.